This TCR beta chain emerged from a study of OX40 agonist ivuxolimab in advanced cancers. Autoimmune disease history or systemic immunosuppression led to patient exclusion. The CDR3 length is 16 residues. The V gene end was trimmed by 3 bases and the J gene end by 4 bases; junction bases not matched to a gene: 9. The germline gives CDR1 KGHSH, CDR2 LQKENI. TCRdb's copy holds only in-frame clones and misses some; the assay was immunoSEQ multiplex PCR. The sample lists tens of thousands of clones, approximately 91% seen once, with around 0.75% in the top ten. This TCR was recovered from an adult with an advanced solid tumor such as melanoma, head and neck, liver or kidney cancer. The V call is TRBV18, the J call TRBJ1-3; 7 nucleotides match TRBD1. Sequenced material: CD4+ or CD8+ T cells sorted from blood, taken in a trial of the OX40 agonist ivuxolimab. CDR3 amino acids: CASSPRSGQSGNTIYF. The CDR3 DNA sequence: TGTGCCAGCTCACCCCGTTCGGGACAGTCGGGAAACACCATATATTTT.